Sequencing of this TCR beta chain was carried out in a study of T cells in Graves' hyperthyroidism and ophthalmopathy. Findings of the study overall: Progression to ophthalmopathy was predicted a median of 6.5 months early. Most thyroid clonotypes that were expanded above 0.001 also turned up in blood.

The CDR3 spans 15 residues. J was trimmed by 2 bases and V by 0 bases; bases with no gene match: 2. CDR1 is MGHRA, CDR2 YSYEKL, per germline. There are many counts of this clonotype. The antigen remains unidentified. It was RNA transcripts that yielded the amplified TCR beta CDR3 regions. Researchers ran a first-round RT-PCR on the TCR CDR3 using the HTBI primer set. TCRdb processed the multiplex PCR reads anew with MiXCR; each CDR3 protein has one entry. Altogether approximately 510,000 distinct CDR3 sequences are present, around 50% being singletons, with the ten largest covering about 45%. The rearrangement uses TRBV4-1 and TRBJ2-7; TRBD2 aligns across 9 bases. Sequenced sample: peripheral blood or thyroid tissue (not recorded which). This TCR was sampled from an adult woman with Graves' disease, either hyperthyroidism or ophthalmopathy (not recorded which). The CDR3 region is CASSQETSGTYEQYF. In DNA form, the CDR3 reads TGCGCCAGCAGCCAAGAGACTAGCGGAACCTACGAGCAGTACTTC.